This TCR beta chain derives from a study of multiple sclerosis patients with progressive multifocal leukoencephalopathy. The survey-level immunoSEQ assay was used. TCRdb's copy holds only in-frame clones and misses some; the assay was immunoSEQ multiplex PCR. In the table there are under 40,000 clones, 89% of which are singletons. Study results and caveats: PML-onset expanded TRB clones were detectable before and during natalizumab therapy. It is unclear whether the findings reflect JC virus infection or general immunocompromise.

Specified time point: before natalizumab initiation. The germline V gene has CDR1 SNHLY and CDR2 FYNNEI. The CDR3 runs to 12 residues. J lost 11 bases, V lost 6 bases, and 9 bases had no gene match. About this clone itself: Its antigen is not identified.

The J gene is TRBJ1-1, the V gene TRBV2, with TRBD1 identical over 7 bases. The sequenced material came from PBMCs. The sequence was collected from a human donor with multiple sclerosis. As DNA, the CDR3 is TGTGCCAGCAGCGTCCGACAGGGTGGGGCTTTCTTT. Translated: CASSVRQGGAFF.